These T cell receptor beta chains were read from a single sample in a study of cytomegalovirus exposure and HLA in healthy donors. Clones were sequenced by immunoSEQ multiplex PCR, and TCRdb holds only the in-frame ones, with some missing. The repertoire holds about 180,000 clones, with about three quarters as singletons. The sequencing input was PBMCs. The receptors originated from an older woman in good health and CMV-seropositive. CDR3s include the opening cysteine and the closing phenylalanine or tryptophan. The D gene is left open where the match is weak. A row's size may be missing; if present it is once, few, many or a size class.

-,TRBV28,TRBD2,TRBJ2-1,TGTGCCGCCGGGACTACCAAATCCCTAGCGTTCTTC,CAAGTTKSLAFF
-,TRBV5-6,-,TRBJ2-7,TGTGCCAGCAGCTCAGTAGCTTACGAGCAGTACTTC,CASSSVAYEQYF
few,TRBV7-4,-,TRBJ1-5,TGTGCCAGCAGCTTAAAATGGAGGGGTCCCCAGCATTTT,CASSLKWRGPQHF
once,TRBV4-3,-,TRBJ1-5,TGCGCCAGCAGCCAAGATAGCGGGGAAGAAATGCCCCAGCATTTT,CASSQDSGEEMPQHF
-,TRBV7-2,TRBD1,TRBJ1-4,TGTGCCAGCAGCACCGCAGGGGGCCCAGCTGAAAAACTGTTTTTT,CASSTAGGPAEKLFF
few,TRBV28,TRBD1,TRBJ2-1,TGTGCCAGCAGAGACAGGGGGGGATACAATGAGCAGTTCTTC,CASRDRGGYNEQFF
-,TRBV28,-,TRBJ1-3,TGTGCCAGCAGTTTAGTTGATCGCAGGGCCAGCTCTGGAAACACCATATATTTT,CASSLVDRRASSGNTIYF
-,TRBV7-9,-,TRBJ1-1,TGTGCCAGCAGCTTGTCCAGGGGTAGGACTGAAGCTTTCTTT,CASSLSRGRTEAFF
-,TRBV28,-,TRBJ2-7,TGTGCCAGCAGTCCGCCATCTAAGACCTACGAGCAGTACTTC,CASSPPSKTYEQYF
-,TRBV6-5,-,TRBJ2-5,TGTGCCAGCAGTTATTTAGGCGGGACAGCACAAGAGACCCAGTACTTC,CASSYLGGTAQETQYF
-,TRBV2,-,TRBJ1-3,TGTGCCAGCAAGGGCGGGGGCGGAAACACCATATATTTT,CASKGGGGNTIYF
-,TRBV2,TRBD1,TRBJ2-1,TGTGCCAGCAGTGGCCTGGGGACAGCCAATGAGCAGTTCTTC,CASSGLGTANEQFF
once,TRBV5-4,TRBD2,TRBJ2-1,TGTGCCAGCAGCTTGGGGGGTCTAGCGGGAGGGCTTGAGCAGTTCTTC,CASSLGGLAGGLEQFF
-,TRBV18,-,TRBJ1-1,TGTGCCAGCTCACCCGGTCAGGGGAACACTGAAGCTTTCTTT,CASSPGQGNTEAFF
-,TRBV28,-,TRBJ1-2,TGTGCCAGCAGTTTAGGATGGCTAGGTTACACCTTC,CASSLGWLGYTF
-,TRBV28,-,TRBJ1-5,TGTGCCAGCACCCGGGGGGCTTTAAAGACCCAGCATTTT,CASTRGALKTQHF
-,TRBV5-1,TRBD2,TRBJ2-3,TGCGCCAGCAGCCCCTGGACTAGCGGGGGCCCCTCCTTACAATCTGTAGGCACAGATACGCAGTATTTT,CASSPWTSGGPSLQSVGTDTQYF
-,TRBV5-4,TRBD1,TRBJ2-1,TGTGCCAGCAGACGGACAGGGGGCGCCCACAATGAGCAGTTCTTC,CASRRTGGAHNEQFF
-,TRBV7-3,-,TRBJ2-1,TGTGCCAGCAGTCCCAGGATGGGAGGGGGGGCCCTCAATGAGCAGTTCTTC,CASSPRMGGGALNEQFF
-,TRBV6-1,TRBD2,TRBJ2-5,TGTGCCAGCAGTGTACTAGCGGGAAGCCAAGAGACCCAGTACTTC,CASSVLAGSQETQYF
-,TRBV5-1,-,TRBJ2-1,TGCGCCAGCAGCTCGGGTCTACACTCAGCGGGCTTGGGTGAGCAGTTCTTC,CASSSGLHSAGLGEQFF
once,TRBV28,TRBD1,TRBJ2-5,TGTGCCAGCCCCACAAGAGAGGGGGCGCGGGAGACCCAGTACTTC,CASPTREGARETQYF
-,TRBV4-1,TRBD2,TRBJ2-3,TGCGCCAGTGGGGGGGTCCCCTTGGCGGATACGCAGTATTTT,CASGGVPLADTQYF
-,TRBV2,-,TRBJ1-5,TGTGCCAGCAGTAACTCCAATCAGCCCCAGCATTTT,CASSNSNQPQHF
-,TRBV29-1,TRBD1,TRBJ2-7,TGCAGCGTTAGGACAGGGCACGAGCAGTACTTC,CSVRTGHEQYF
-,TRBV18,-,TRBJ2-5,TGTGCCAGCTCACCAACAGGGCGAGAGACCCAGTACTTC,CASSPTGRETQYF
-,TRBV7-9,-,TRBJ1-2,TGTGCCAGCAGCCAGCAGGTCTATGGCTACACCTTC,CASSQQVYGYTF
-,TRBV2,-,TRBJ1-2,TGTGCCAGCAGTGTTCAGGGGACCTATGGCTACACCTTC,CASSVQGTYGYTF
-,TRBV5-6,-,TRBJ1-5,TGTGCCAGCAGCTTGAGGACAGCCAATCAGCCCCAGCATTTT,CASSLRTANQPQHF
once,TRBV2,-,TRBJ1-1,TGTGCCAGCAGTGAAATTCTGGGACTTGGAGCTTTCTTT,CASSEILGLGAFF
-,TRBV7-9,-,TRBJ2-7,TGTGCCAGCTCCTGGCAGGGGAGCTCCTACGAGCAGTACTTC,CASSWQGSSYEQYF
-,TRBV30,-,TRBJ1-3,TGTGCCTGGAGTGGTCGGGGCACCATATATTTT,CAWSGRGTIYF
once,TRBV28,TRBD1,TRBJ2-7,TGTGCCAGCAGTTCGGGACAGGGCTACGAGCAGTACTTC,CASSSGQGYEQYF
once,TRBV30,TRBD1,TRBJ2-1,TGTGCCTGGAGCGCCCGACAGGGGTTTCAGTTCTTC,CAWSARQGFQFF
-,TRBV6-1,TRBD1,TRBJ1-1,TGTGCCAGCAGTCTCGGGACAGGGGTGAACACTGAAGCTTTCTTT,CASSLGTGVNTEAFF
-,TRBV10-3,-,TRBJ2-1,TGTGCCATCAGTGAGCCGAAAAGACACAGAAATGAGCAGTTCTTC,CAISEPKRHRNEQFF
-,TRBV29-1,TRBD2,TRBJ2-1,TGCAGCGGTCTTACTAGCGGGAGGTTCAATGAGCAGTTCTTC,CSGLTSGRFNEQFF
-,TRBV5-1,-,TRBJ2-2,TGCGCCAGCAGCTTTAATGCGGCGGCCGGGGAGCTGTTTTTT,CASSFNAAAGELFF
-,TRBV7-8,TRBD2,TRBJ2-7,TGTGCCAGCAGCCCCAGGACTAGGACCTACGAGCAGTACTTC,CASSPRTRTYEQYF
once,TRBV18,-,TRBJ2-7,TGTGCCAGCTCCCGAGACAGCTCTGTTCCCTACGAGCAGTACTTC,CASSRDSSVPYEQYF
-,TRBV28,TRBD2,TRBJ2-5,TGTGCCAGCAGTTCGTGGACTAGCGGGGATCAAGAGACCCAGTACTTC,CASSSWTSGDQETQYF
-,TRBV28,-,TRBJ2-7,TGTGCCAGCAGTTTGCAGGGGTCTACCTACGAGCAGTACTTC,CASSLQGSTYEQYF
-,TRBV18,TRBD1,TRBJ1-2,TGTGCCAGCTCACCATTTACAATGAGGGCAGGGGGCTTGGATGGCTACACCTTC,CASSPFTMRAGGLDGYTF
-,TRBV2,-,TRBJ2-7,TGTGCTACCAAAGGGGGGGAGACCTACGAGCAGTACTTC,CATKGGETYEQYF
-,TRBV6-1,-,TRBJ2-7,TGTGCCAGCAGCCCCCGGAGCGAGCAGTACTTC,CASSPRSEQYF
few,TRBV6-6,-,TRBJ2-7,TGTGCCAGCAGTTACGGGCAGGGTTCCTACGAGCAGTACTTC,CASSYGQGSYEQYF
-,TRBV9,-,TRBJ2-7,TGTGCCAGCAGCGTAGGGCAGGGGCAATACGAGCAGTACTTC,CASSVGQGQYEQYF
few,TRBV19,TRBD1,TRBJ2-3,TGTGCCAGTAGACAAGGACAGGGGGCAACAGATACGCAGTATTTT,CASRQGQGATDTQYF
-,TRBV28,TRBD1,TRBJ2-7,TGTGCCAGCAGTCACACAGGGGGCTCCCTAGTTTTAGTATCCCCCTACGAGCAGTACTTC,CASSHTGGSLVLVSPYEQYF